A single T cell receptor (beta chain) is shown here with its context. The antigen is undetermined. Mismatch with germline at one junction end may stem from a read error. This record belongs to a study of blood T cells in healthy people across ages. Overall study results and limits: Changes seen in expanded clonotypes were possibly confounded by donor CMV status left unknown.

The CDR3 contains 14 residues. Per germline, CDR1 SGHTA and CDR2 FQGNSA. Extraction of total RNA produced a minimum of 5 micrograms from each sample. Primers used in a second PCR of roughly 7 to 11 cycles were a sample-barcoded 5' primer and a J-beta primer mix. In TCRdb, the 5' RACE reads were re-called with MiXCR into one record per CDR3 protein. The sample carries roughly 410,000 distinct CDR3 sequences, roughly half recorded once. The chain has TRBV7-2 and TRBJ2-5; 7 nucleotides agree with TRBD2. Sequenced input: blood. This TCR derives from a man aged 55 to 70 in good health. The CDR3 reads CASSVAAGDETQYF. The DNA for the CDR3 is TGTGCCAGCAGCGTAGCGGCGGGAGATGAGACCCAGTACTTC.